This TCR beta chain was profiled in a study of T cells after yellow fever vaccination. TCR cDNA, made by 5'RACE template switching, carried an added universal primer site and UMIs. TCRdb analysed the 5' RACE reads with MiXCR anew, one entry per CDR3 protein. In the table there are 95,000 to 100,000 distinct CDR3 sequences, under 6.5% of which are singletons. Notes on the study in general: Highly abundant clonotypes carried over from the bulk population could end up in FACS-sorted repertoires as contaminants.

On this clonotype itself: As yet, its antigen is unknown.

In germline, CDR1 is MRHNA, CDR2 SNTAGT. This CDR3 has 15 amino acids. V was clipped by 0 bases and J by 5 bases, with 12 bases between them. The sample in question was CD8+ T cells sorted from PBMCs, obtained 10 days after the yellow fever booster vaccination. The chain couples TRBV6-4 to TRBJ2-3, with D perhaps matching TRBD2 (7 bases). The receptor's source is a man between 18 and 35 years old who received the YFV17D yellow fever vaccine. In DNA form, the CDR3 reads TGTGCCAGCAGTGACTCGGGGGGGGGCGGAGATACGCAGTATTTT. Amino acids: CASSDSGGGGDTQYF.